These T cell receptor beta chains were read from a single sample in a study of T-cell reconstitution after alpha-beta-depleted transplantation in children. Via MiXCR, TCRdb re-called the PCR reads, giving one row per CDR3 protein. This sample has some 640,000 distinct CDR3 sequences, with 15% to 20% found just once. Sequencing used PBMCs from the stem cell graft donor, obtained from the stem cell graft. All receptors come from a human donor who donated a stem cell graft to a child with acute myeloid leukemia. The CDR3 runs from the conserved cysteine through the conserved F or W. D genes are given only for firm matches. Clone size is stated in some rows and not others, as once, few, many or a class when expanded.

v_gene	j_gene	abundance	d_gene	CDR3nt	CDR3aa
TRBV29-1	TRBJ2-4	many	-	TGCAGCGTTAAACACGAGGTGAATCACCCCAAAAACATTCAGTACTTC	CSVKHEVNHPKNIQYF
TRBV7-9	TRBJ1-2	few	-	TGTGCCAGCAGCTTAGCAGGGGCGAATGGCTACACCTTC	CASSLAGANGYTF
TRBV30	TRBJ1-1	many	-	TGTGCCTGGAGTGTAGGCAGGGCGGCTGAAGCTTTCTTT	CAWSVGRAAEAFF
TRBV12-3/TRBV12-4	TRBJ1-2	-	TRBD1	TGTGCCAGCAGTTCCTCGGACAGGGAGTATGGCTACACCTTC	CASSSSDREYGYTF
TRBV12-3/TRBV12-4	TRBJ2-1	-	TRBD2	TGTGCCAGCAGCCGCCGAGCGGGGGCCGGGGGGGATGAGCAGTTCTTC	CASSRRAGAGGDEQFF
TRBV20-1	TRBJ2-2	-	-	TGCAGTGCTAGAGACAGGGTTGGAGGGGAGCTGTTTTTT	CSARDRVGGELFF
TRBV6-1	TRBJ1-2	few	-	TGTGCCAGCAGCTCCGGGACTCCAGGGGATTATGGCTACACCTTC	CASSSGTPGDYGYTF
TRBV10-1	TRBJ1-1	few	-	TGCGCCAGCAGTGAGTCCGGGCGGCTTGAAGCTTTCTTT	CASSESGRLEAFF
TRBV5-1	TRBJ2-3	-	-	TGCGCCAGCAGCTTGGAACACACCTTACCCACAGATACGCAGTATTTT	CASSLEHTLPTDTQYF
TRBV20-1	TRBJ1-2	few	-	TGCAGTGCTAGGGGGCAGGGGACCTATGGCTACACCTTC	CSARGQGTYGYTF
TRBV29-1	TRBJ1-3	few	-	TGCAGCGTTGGAATGGGGCCCTCTGGAAACACCATATATTTT	CSVGMGPSGNTIYF
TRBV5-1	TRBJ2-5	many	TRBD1	TGCGCCAGCCGGGACAGGGGCAGAGAGACCCAGTACTTC	CASRDRGRETQYF
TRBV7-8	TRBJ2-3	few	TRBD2	TGTGCCAGCAGCACGACTAGCGGGGGGTATGGGCATACGCAGTATTTT	CASSTTSGGYGHTQYF
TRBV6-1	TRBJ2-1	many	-	TGTGCCAGCAGTGAAAGGCTCGGGTCAGCTAATGAGCAGTTCTTC	CASSERLGSANEQFF
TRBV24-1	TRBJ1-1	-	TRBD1	TGTGCCACCAGGCGACAGGGCTTGGCCCGGCCCCAAGAAGCTTTCTTT	CATRRQGLARPQEAFF
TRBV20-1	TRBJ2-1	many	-	TGCAGTGCCCCCCCCAGTGAGGAACTGAACAATGAGCAGTTCTTC	CSAPPSEELNNEQFF
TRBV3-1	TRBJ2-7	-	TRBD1	TGTGCCAGCAGCGCCAGAACAGGGGTCTACGAGCAGTACTTC	CASSARTGVYEQYF
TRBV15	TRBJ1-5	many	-	TGTGCCACCAGCAGAAAGACCGGGGACGCCAATCAGCCCCAGCATTTT	CATSRKTGDANQPQHF
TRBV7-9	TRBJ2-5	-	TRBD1	TGTGCCAGCAGCTTAGGGACAGGGGATTCGGAGACCCAGTACTTC	CASSLGTGDSETQYF
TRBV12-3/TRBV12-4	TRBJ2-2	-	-	TGTGCCAGCAGTTTGTATCTACAGGGGAACACCGGGGAGCTGTTTTTT	CASSLYLQGNTGELFF
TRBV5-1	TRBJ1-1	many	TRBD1	TGCGCCAGCAGCTTCGGACAGGGATCTGAAGCTTTCTTT	CASSFGQGSEAFF
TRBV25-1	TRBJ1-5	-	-	TGTGCCAGCAGTAGAGGGGGAGGGGGAGATCAGCCCCAGCATTTT	CASSRGGGGDQPQHF
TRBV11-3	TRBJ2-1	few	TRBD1	TGTGCCAGCAGCCCCGGACAGGGGAGTATCAATGAGCAGTTCTTC	CASSPGQGSINEQFF
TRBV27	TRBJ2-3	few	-	TGTGCCAGCAGTTTATCCGCCAGCGTCCTCTACACAGATACGCAGTATTTT	CASSLSASVLYTDTQYF
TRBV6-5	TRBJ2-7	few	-	TGTGCCAGCAGATACAAGTACGAGCAGTACTTC	CASRYKYEQYF
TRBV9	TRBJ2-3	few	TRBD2	TGTGCCAGCAGCGCCCCTCACCAAAGGACTAGCGGCCGAGATACGCAGTATTTT	CASSAPHQRTSGRDTQYF
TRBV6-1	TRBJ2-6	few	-	TGTGCCAGCAGACCTAGTAAAGTAGGGGCTGGGGCCAACGTCCTGACTTTC	CASRPSKVGAGANVLTF
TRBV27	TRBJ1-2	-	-	TGTGCCAGCAGTTTATCGGTCGGAGGACCGGGGGGCTACACCTTC	CASSLSVGGPGGYTF
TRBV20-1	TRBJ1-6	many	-	TGCAGTGCTAGGGTACAGGAGCTGCCAAATTCACCCCTCCACTTT	CSARVQELPNSPLHF
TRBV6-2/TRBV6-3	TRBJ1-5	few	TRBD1	TGTGCCAGCAGTCTCCGGGACAGATATCAGCCCCAGCATTTT	CASSLRDRYQPQHF
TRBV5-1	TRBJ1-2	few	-	TGCGCCAGCAGCTTGAGTCCGAAACCTTATGGCTACACCTTC	CASSLSPKPYGYTF
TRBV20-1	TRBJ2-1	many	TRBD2	TGCAGTGTAGCGGGGGTCCACAATGAGCAGTTCTTC	CSVAGVHNEQFF
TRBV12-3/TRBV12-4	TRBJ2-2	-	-	TGTGCCAGCAGTTCAGCTGGACATTTTCTGACCGGGGAGCTGTTTTTT	CASSSAGHFLTGELFF
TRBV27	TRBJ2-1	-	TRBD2	TGTGCCAGCAGTTTTTCGCTAGCGGGGTCTTACAATGAGCAGTTCTTC	CASSFSLAGSYNEQFF
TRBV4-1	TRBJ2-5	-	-	TGCGCCAGCAGCCAGTTCGGGGGGCCGCTCCAAGAGACCCAGTACTTC	CASSQFGGPLQETQYF
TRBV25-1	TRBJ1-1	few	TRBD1	TGTGCCAGCAGTAGGGTTGGGACAGGGGACACTGAAGCTTTCTTT	CASSRVGTGDTEAFF
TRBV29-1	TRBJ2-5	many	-	TGCAGCGTTAAGAGAATGGGGGCAGAGACCCAGTACTTC	CSVKRMGAETQYF
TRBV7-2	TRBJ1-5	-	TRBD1	TGTGCCAGCAGTCCGGACAGGGGGCATAATCAGCCCCAGCATTTT	CASSPDRGHNQPQHF
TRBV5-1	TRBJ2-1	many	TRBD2	TGCGCCAGCAGCTCGGACGGGGTAGCGGGAGGTATAGATGAGCAGTTCTTC	CASSSDGVAGGIDEQFF
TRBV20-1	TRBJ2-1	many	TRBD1	TGCAGTGCTCCGGGACAGACGTGGAACAATGAGCAGTTCTTC	CSAPGQTWNNEQFF
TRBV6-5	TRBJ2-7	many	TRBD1	TGTGCCAGCAGTTACTGGGGACAGGACGAGCAGTACTTC	CASSYWGQDEQYF
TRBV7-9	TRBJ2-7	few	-	TGTGCCAGCAGCTTAGCGCTAGGGTTCTCCTACGAGCAGTACTTC	CASSLALGFSYEQYF
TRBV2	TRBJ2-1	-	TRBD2	TGTGCCACAGTAGCGGGGCGTGCGGATGAGCAGTTCTTC	CATVAGRADEQFF
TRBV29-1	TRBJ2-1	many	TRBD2	TGCAGCGTCCCGGGACTAAACAATGAGCAGTTCTTC	CSVPGLNNEQFF
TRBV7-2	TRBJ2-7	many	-	TGTGCCAGCGCCGGAGATTACTACGAGCAGTACTTC	CASAGDYYEQYF